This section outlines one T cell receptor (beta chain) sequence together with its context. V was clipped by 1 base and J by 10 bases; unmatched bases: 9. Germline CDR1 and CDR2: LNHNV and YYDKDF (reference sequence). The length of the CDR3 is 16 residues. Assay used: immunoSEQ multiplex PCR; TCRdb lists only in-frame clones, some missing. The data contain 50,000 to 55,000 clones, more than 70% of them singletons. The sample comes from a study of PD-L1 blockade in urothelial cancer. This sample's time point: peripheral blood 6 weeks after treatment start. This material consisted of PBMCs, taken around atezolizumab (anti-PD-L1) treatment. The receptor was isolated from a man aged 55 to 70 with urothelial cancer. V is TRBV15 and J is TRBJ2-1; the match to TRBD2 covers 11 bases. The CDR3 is CATSRGGTSGSWEQFF. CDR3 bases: TGTGCCACCAGCAGAGGGGGAACTAGCGGGAGCTGGGAGCAGTTCTTC.